This T cell receptor (beta chain) derives from a study of cytomegalovirus exposure and HLA in healthy donors. Findings and caveats of the study: Clusters of TCRs from the first cohort tended to co-occur in the approximately 120 validation repertoires (as a later analysis found). With high specificity and sensitivity, the classifier reportedly diagnosed cytomegalovirus status.

Profiled with immunoSEQ multiplex PCR; TCRdb holds only in-frame clones, not every one. This table holds 45,000 to 55,000 clones, approximately 88% found once. Note on this clone: Its antigen is as yet unknown.

The CDR3 has 15 residues. Trimming removed 2 bases at V and 3 bases at J, with 11 bases between. Germline assignment: CDR1 SEHNR and CDR2 FQNEAQ (reference sequence). The sample consisted of PBMCs. This TCR derives from a woman in her thirties in good health and CMV-seronegative. The chain uses TRBV7-9 and TRBJ2-1; a possible D gene is TRBD2 (5 bases). This CDR3 reads CASSLYQDFYNEQFF. The CDR3 DNA follows: TGTGCCAGCAGCTTATATCAGGACTTCTACAATGAGCAGTTCTTC.